This is a list of T cell receptor beta chains from one sample in a study of identical twins. TCRdb processed the 5' RACE reads anew with MiXCR; each CDR3 protein has one entry. The sample yields 460,000 or so distinct CDR3 sequences, over 12% seen once. The same sample was also used in a study of yellow fever vaccine responses in identical twins.

Sequenced sample: CD4+ T cells sorted from blood. These receptors were taken from a woman aged 18-35 years in good health. Each CDR3 is given with its conserved first and last residue. The order of the fields is clone size, V gene, J gene, CDR3 protein. Clone size is not always given. Where it is, it says once, few, many or a class for expanded clones.

clone size: few; V gene: TRBV12-3/TRBV12-4; J gene: TRBJ2-1; CDR3 protein: CASSPSGYEQFF
clone size: few; V gene: TRBV5-1; J gene: TRBJ2-1; CDR3 protein: CASSLLDSANEQFF
clone size: few; V gene: TRBV11-2; J gene: TRBJ2-1; CDR3 protein: CASSLGQGNMHEQFF
clone size: few; V gene: TRBV12-3/TRBV12-4; J gene: TRBJ1-2; CDR3 protein: CASSLDASTYGYTF
clone size: -; V gene: TRBV12-3/TRBV12-4; J gene: TRBJ2-7; CDR3 protein: CASSLAGSGVEQYF
clone size: -; V gene: TRBV6-4; J gene: TRBJ2-1; CDR3 protein: CASSREMLYNEQFF
clone size: few; V gene: TRBV24-1; J gene: TRBJ1-1; CDR3 protein: CATSESTGNTEAFF
clone size: many; V gene: TRBV12-3/TRBV12-4; J gene: TRBJ2-2; CDR3 protein: CASSLDYTGELFF
clone size: -; V gene: TRBV6-2/TRBV6-3; J gene: TRBJ2-4; CDR3 protein: CASSYSRGILDKNIQYF
clone size: -; V gene: TRBV5-1; J gene: TRBJ2-7; CDR3 protein: CASSPAAGTGVLEQYF